These 23 T cell receptor beta chains were all obtained from the same sample, sequenced in a study of Graves' ophthalmopathy and Graves' hyperthyroidism. RNA transcripts served as template for amplifying TCR beta CDR3 sequences. HTBI primers served in a first-round RT-PCR, which a second-round multiplex PCR followed. MiXCR, run by TCRdb on the multiplex PCR reads, gives a single entry per CDR3 protein. The sample has 300,000 to 400,000 distinct CDR3 sequences, roughly a sixth seen once. The sequenced sample consisted of peripheral blood. The origin of the receptors is an adult man with Graves' ophthalmopathy.

Ten or more counts support this clonotype. V usage is TRBV29-1 and J usage is TRBJ2-7; a possible D gene is TRBD1 (5 bases). The CDR3 runs to 13 residues. Trimming shortened V by 8 bases and J by 2 bases, and 16 bases separated the two germline ends. Per germline, CDR1 SQVTM and CDR2 ANQGSEA. CDR3 coding DNA: TGCAGCACAACCCAGGGTGGTACCTACGAGCAGTACTTC. Translating it yields CSTTQGGTYEQYF.

At least ten counts were recorded for this clonotype. The junction shows a germline mismatch at one end, possibly a read error. The gene calls are TRBV7-2 and TRBJ2-2; 11 positions match TRBD2. Germline V gene data show CDR1 as SGHTA and CDR2 as FQGNSA. The CDR3 has 16 residues. The DNA of the CDR3 is TGCGCCAGCAGCTTAGCTGGGACTAGCGGAACCGGGGAGCTGTTTTTT. This translates into CASSLAGTSGTGELFF.

The table lists this clonotype with many counts. This chain links TRBV6-5 with TRBJ1-5; no reliable D call. The CDR3 length is 11 residues. Looked up from germline, CDR1 is MNHEY and CDR2 is SVGAGI. Trimming left V 8 bases short and J 8 bases short, with 10 bases between. The CDR3 bases are TGTGCCAGCGGGCCCAGTAAGCCCCAGCATTTT. Its translation: CASGPSKPQHF.

There are many counts of this clonotype. This chain connects TRBV19 to TRBJ2-2, with D perhaps matching TRBD2 (6 bases). The V gene lost 4 bases and the J gene lost 5 bases, with 14 bases spanning the gap. This CDR3 contains 15 residues. The V gene's germline CDR1 is LNHDA and CDR2 SQIVND (reference sequence). The CDR3 nucleotides are TGTGCCAGTAGTAAAGTGGGGAGGAGGACCGGGGAGCTGTTTTTT. The encoded protein is CASSKVGRRTGELFF.

The table lists this clonotype with a few counts. V gene TRBV3-1 combines with J gene TRBJ2-6, with D possibly TRBD2 on 5 matching bases. The CDR3 contains 17 residues. CDR1 and CDR2 (germline): LGHDT, YNNKEL (reference sequence). V lost 4 bases, J lost 3 bases, and 16 bases lay in between. Here the CDR3 reads CASSPSPGVVGANVLTF. The CDR3 region has the DNA TGTGCCAGCAGCCCTTCCCCCGGGGTGGTTGGGGCCAACGTCCTGACTTTC.

Many counts were recorded for this clonotype. This chain links TRBV5-1 with TRBJ1-3; maybe TRBD1 (6 bases). The germline V and J ends were trimmed by 4 bases and 0 bases, with 11 bases remaining between them. Germline V gene lookup returns CDR1 SGHRS and CDR2 YFSETQ. The CDR3 has 15 residues. The CDR3 DNA is TGCGCCAGCAGCCGATCAGGGGACTCTGGAAACACCATATATTTT. It translates to CASSRSGDSGNTIYF.

In its sample, this clonotype was seen many times. V usage is TRBV5-1 and J usage is TRBJ1-1; D is uncertain. CDR1 is SGHRS, CDR2 YFSETQ, per germline. This CDR3 region has 17 residues. V was pared by 0 bases and J by 3 bases, with 18 bases between. The CDR3 sequence: CASSLAPNVGAYTEAFF. As DNA, the CDR3 is TGCGCCAGCAGCTTGGCCCCTAATGTGGGAGCCTACACTGAAGCTTTCTTT.

This clonotype appeared many times. The chain recombines TRBV7-9 with TRBJ2-7; D is unresolved. The V end lost 4 bases, the J end lost 9 bases, and 13 bases lay between the germline ends. This CDR3 comprises 12 residues. Germline CDR1 is SEHNR and CDR2 is FQNEAQ (reference sequence). The CDR3 DNA sequence: TGTGCCAGCAGCTCCCCCCTAGAAGGGCAGTACTTC. Encoded protein: CASSSPLEGQYF.

This clonotype was counted at least ten times. The chain employs TRBV11-1 and TRBJ2-1; maybe TRBD2 (5 bases). The V end lost 5 bases, the J end lost 6 bases, and 17 bases lay between the germline ends. Germline V gives CDR1 SGHAT, CDR2 FQDESV (reference sequence). This CDR3 contains 15 residues. CDR3 coding DNA: TGTGCCAGCAGCCCAATACTAGAGTGGGGCAATGAGCAGTTCTTC. Its protein is CASSPILEWGNEQFF. Full variable domain (remainder filled in from reference TRBV11-1 and TRBJ2-1): EAEVAQSPRYKITEKSQAVAFWCDPISGHATLYWYRQILGQGPELLVQFQDESVVDDSQLPKDRFSAERLKGVDSTLKIQPAELGDSAMYLCASSPILEWGNEQFFGPGTRLTVL.

This clonotype was recorded at least ten times. The V gene is TRBV6-5, the J gene TRBJ2-7; the D is unclear. The germline gives CDR1 MNHEY, CDR2 SVGAGI. V lost 0 bases, J lost 6 bases, and 6 bases lay in between. This CDR3 is 12 amino acids long. CDR3 residues: CASSYSGSEQYF. CDR3 sequence (DNA): TGTGCCAGCAGTTACTCGGGTAGCGAGCAGTACTTC.

This clonotype was picked up many times. The chain employs TRBV24-1 and TRBJ1-1; D call uncertain. The CDR3 contains 14 residues. Looked up from germline, CDR1 is KGHDR and CDR2 is SFDVKD. Trimming removed 1 base from V and 3 bases from J, with 8 bases in between. CDR3 DNA sequence: TGTGCCACCAGTGATTTTTGGGGATACACTGAAGCTTTCTTT. Protein product: CATSDFWGYTEAFF.

This clonotype appeared many times. The CDR3 region has the DNA TGTGCCAGTAGTAATGGACAGGGCGGGCAGCCCCAGCATTTT. Encoded protein: CASSNGQGGQPQHF. The V and J genes are TRBV19 and TRBJ1-5, with 8 bases fitting TRBD1. Germline lookup yields CDR1 LNHDA and CDR2 SQIVND (reference sequence). With 4 bases clipped from V and 7 bases from J, the junction kept 6 bases outside the gene matches. This CDR3 region has 14 residues.

This clonotype was seen repeatedly, ten times or more. The chain couples TRBV5-1 to TRBJ2-7; D is unclear. Germline CDR1 is SGHRS and CDR2 is YFSETQ. The V and J ends lost 0 bases and 6 bases respectively, with 13 bases between them. The CDR3 sequence is 14 residues long. The CDR3 is CASSLGTAISEQYF. In nucleotides, the CDR3 is TGCGCCAGCAGCTTGGGAACAGCGATAAGCGAGCAGTACTTC.

CDR3 nucleotides: TGTGCCAGCAGAGACAGGGTGAAATTGTCACCCCTCCACTTT. Encoded protein: CASRDRVKLSPLHF. This chain uses TRBV6-1 with TRBJ1-6, with 7 bases lining up with TRBD1. The length of the CDR3 is 14 residues. V shed 6 bases, J shed 10 bases, and the junction held 9 bases outside the gene matches. Germline loops: CDR1 MNHNS, CDR2 SASEGT.

At least ten counts were recorded for this clonotype. The chain combines TRBV7-8 with TRBJ1-2; D gene ambiguous. The germline V and J ends were trimmed by 1 base and 6 bases, with 15 bases remaining between them. The germline V gene has CDR1 SGHVS and CDR2 FQNEAQ. This CDR3 region has 15 residues. The CDR3 DNA is TGTGCCAGCAGCTTAGTGAGCCACATTCGGGATGGCTACACCTTC. This translates into CASSLVSHIRDGYTF.

This chain joins TRBV28 and TRBJ1-1; 9 positions agree with TRBD1. J was trimmed by 2 bases and V by 7 bases; bases with no gene match: 14. CDR1 and CDR2 from the germline V gene are MDHEN and SYDVKM. The CDR3 has 17 residues. DNA of the CDR3: TGTGCCAGCACTGGGCTGGGACAGGGCTCTTACAACACTGAAGCTTTCTTT. This gives the protein CASTGLGQGSYNTEAFF.

This clonotype was picked up many times. This chain joins TRBV7-6 and TRBJ2-7; TRBD2 is a possible D gene (6 bases). The germline V gene encodes CDR1 SGHVS and CDR2 FNYEAQ. Trimming took off 5 bases at V and 4 bases at J, with 15 bases between the two ends. There are 14 residues in the CDR3. CDR3 sequence (DNA): TGTGCCAGCAGCAGACTCGGGAGCCCTTACGAGCAGTACTTC. Translated: CASSRLGSPYEQYF.

This clonotype was recorded many times. V and J are TRBV5-1 and TRBJ2-7; 11 nucleotides agree with TRBD1. J lost 6 bases, V lost 0 bases, and 8 bases had no gene match. Germline V gene data show CDR1 as SGHRS and CDR2 as YFSETQ. The CDR3 totals 16 residues. CDR3 sequence (DNA): TGCGCCAGCAGCTTGGGAAGTCGGGACAGGGGGAGCGAGCAGTACTTC. It yields the protein CASSLGSRDRGSEQYF.

This clonotype was recorded at least ten times. The rearrangement uses TRBV7-8 and TRBJ2-7; D call uncertain. The CDR3 totals 15 residues. Germline loops: CDR1 SGHVS, CDR2 FQNEAQ. The V gene lost 0 bases and the J gene lost 3 bases, with 12 bases spanning the gap. CDR3 in DNA: TGTGCCAGCAGCTTAGCCAGCGCCGTATTCTACGAGCAGTACTTC. It translates to CASSLASAVFYEQYF. Based on the CDR3 plus reference TRBV7-8 and TRBJ2-7, the full variable domain is GAGVSQSPRYKVAKRGQDVALRCDPISGHVSLFWYQQALGQGPEFLTYFQNEAQLDKSGLPSDRFFAERPEGSVSTLKIQRTQQEDSAVYLCASSLASAVFYEQYFGPGTRLTVT.

This clonotype was seen many times. The CDR3 end shows no conserved phenylalanine or tryptophan, and so a read error is likely. J is TRBJ1-5 and V is TRBV4-2; the D gene is possibly TRBD1 (6 bases). Trimming left V 0 bases short and J 1 base short, with 13 bases between. Germline V CDR1 and CDR2: LGHNA, YNFKEQ. The length of the CDR3 is 17 residues. As DNA, the CDR3 is TGTGCCAGCAGCCAAGATCCCGGGACATCGAGCAATCAGCCCCAGCATTCT. Its protein product is CASSQDPGTSSNQPQHS.

This clonotype was detected many times. The chain carries TRBV10-3 and TRBJ2-7, with 9 bases identical to TRBD1. The CDR3 has 13 residues. V lost 6 bases and J lost 6; bases outside the gene matches: 6. Germline lookup yields CDR1 ENHRY and CDR2 SYGVKD. CDR3 bases: TGTGCCATCAGCCCCGGACAGGGGTTCGAGCAGTACTTC. It is translated as CAISPGQGFEQYF.

The chain uses TRBV18 and TRBJ1-5; D perhaps matches TRBD1 (6 bases). Deletions cut 4 bases from V and 5 bases from J, with 12 bases between. CDR1 is KGHSH, CDR2 LQKENI, per germline. The CDR3 loop spans 14 amino acids. The CDR3 sequence is CASSLQGGYQPQHF. In nucleotides, the CDR3 is TGTGCCAGCTCACTGCAAGGGGGATATCAGCCCCAGCATTTT.

This clonotype was seen at least ten times. The gene calls are TRBV6-5 and TRBJ1-2, with 7 bases fitting TRBD1. The CDR3 is made up of 14 amino acids. V lost 5 bases and J lost 6; bases outside the gene matches: 9. Germline values: CDR1 MNHEY, CDR2 SVGAGI. The CDR3 sequence is CASSRDSLLNGYTF. CDR3 DNA sequence: TGTGCCAGCAGTAGGGACAGCCTCCTAAATGGCTACACCTTC.